A selection of T cell receptor beta chains follows, all from one sample in a study of regulatory T cells in long-lasting Graves disease. One entry per CDR3 protein, called by TCRdb with MiXCR from the multiplex PCR reads. The sample yields about 620,000 distinct CDR3 sequences, approximately 15% seen once. This same sample was also part of a study on T cells in Graves' hyperthyroidism and ophthalmopathy.

The sequencing here drew on peripheral blood mononuclear cells (PBMCs), taken at new diagnosis, from a patient treated with antithyroid drugs. Receptor source: a woman aged 30 to 39 with Graves disease. Each CDR3 is given with its conserved first and last residue. The order of the fields is D gene, J gene, clone size, V gene, CDR3 protein, CDR3 DNA. D genes are given only for firm matches. A row's size may be missing; if present it is once, few, many or a size class.

D gene: TRBD2; J gene: TRBJ2-7; clone size: NA; V gene: TRBV28; CDR3 protein: CASKLAGGLPYEQYF; CDR3 DNA: TGTGCCAGCAAACTAGCGGGAGGACTTCCCTACGAGCAGTACTTC
D gene: TRBD1; J gene: TRBJ2-1; clone size: many; V gene: TRBV2; CDR3 protein: CASSGGQGSPEQFF; CDR3 DNA: TGTGCCAGCAGTGGGGGACAGGGGTCTCCTGAGCAGTTCTTC
D gene: TRBD2; J gene: TRBJ2-2; clone size: many; V gene: TRBV24-1; CDR3 protein: CATSPPGTINTGELFF; CDR3 DNA: TGTGCCACCAGTCCCCCCGGGACTATCAACACCGGGGAGCTGTTTTTT
D gene: NA; J gene: TRBJ1-1; clone size: many; V gene: TRBV7-2; CDR3 protein: CASSPMPRGTEAFF; CDR3 DNA: TGTGCCAGCAGCCCTATGCCAAGGGGGACTGAAGCTTTCTTT
D gene: TRBD1; J gene: TRBJ2-7; clone size: few; V gene: TRBV19; CDR3 protein: CASSNGQVISTGNYEQYF; CDR3 DNA: TGTGCCAGTAGTAATGGGCAGGTTATCTCGACAGGGAACTACGAGCAGTACTTC
D gene: TRBD1; J gene: TRBJ2-1; clone size: NA; V gene: TRBV7-9; CDR3 protein: CASSEGQASNEQFF; CDR3 DNA: TGTGCCAGCAGCGAAGGACAGGCCTCTAATGAGCAGTTCTTC
D gene: NA; J gene: TRBJ2-2; clone size: many; V gene: TRBV3-1; CDR3 protein: CASRRAANTGELFF; CDR3 DNA: TGTGCCAGCAGGAGGGCAGCGAACACCGGGGAGCTGTTTTTT
D gene: TRBD1; J gene: TRBJ2-7; clone size: few; V gene: TRBV18; CDR3 protein: CASSGQGNEQYF; CDR3 DNA: TGTGCCAGCTCAGGACAGGGAAACGAGCAGTACTTC
D gene: NA; J gene: TRBJ2-7; clone size: many; V gene: TRBV20-1; CDR3 protein: CSAPGLYGSYEQYF; CDR3 DNA: TGCAGTGCTCCCGGACTATACGGATCCTACGAGCAGTACTTC
D gene: TRBD2; J gene: TRBJ2-7; clone size: NA; V gene: TRBV18; CDR3 protein: CASSPRGGSWYEQYF; CDR3 DNA: TGTGCCAGCTCTCCCCGGGGAGGGAGTTGGTACGAGCAGTACTTC
D gene: NA; J gene: TRBJ2-7; clone size: few; V gene: TRBV14; CDR3 protein: CASSQDIGYEQYF; CDR3 DNA: TGTGCCAGCAGCCAAGATATAGGCTACGAGCAGTACTTC
D gene: NA; J gene: TRBJ2-4; clone size: many; V gene: TRBV2; CDR3 protein: CASRKRGLSAKNIQYF; CDR3 DNA: TGTGCCAGCAGGAAAAGGGGTTTGTCAGCCAAAAACATTCAGTACTTC
D gene: NA; J gene: TRBJ1-4; clone size: few; V gene: TRBV7-8; CDR3 protein: CASSLARFGRLVATNEKLFF; CDR3 DNA: TGTGCCAGCAGCTTAGCTCGGTTCGGCAGGCTCGTTGCAACTAATGAAAAACTGTTTTTT
D gene: NA; J gene: TRBJ1-2; clone size: many; V gene: TRBV7-9; CDR3 protein: CASSPRDNYGYTF; CDR3 DNA: TGCGCCAGCAGCCCCCGGGACAACTATGGCTACACCTTC
D gene: NA; J gene: TRBJ2-1; clone size: NA; V gene: TRBV12-3/TRBV12-4; CDR3 protein: CASSGQTVYLNNEQFF; CDR3 DNA: TGTGCCAGCAGTGGACAGACCGTCTATCTTAACAATGAGCAGTTCTTC
D gene: NA; J gene: TRBJ2-3; clone size: many; V gene: TRBV2; CDR3 protein: CASVKAATPDTQYF; CDR3 DNA: TGTGCCAGTGTTAAGGCGGCCACCCCAGATACGCAGTATTTT
D gene: NA; J gene: TRBJ2-5; clone size: many; V gene: TRBV28; CDR3 protein: CASSLRGGVSGFGTQYF; CDR3 DNA: TGTGCCAGCAGTTTACGGGGTGGGGTGTCAGGTTTTGGGACCCAGTACTTC
D gene: NA; J gene: TRBJ2-1; clone size: many; V gene: TRBV11-2; CDR3 protein: CASNPGSSYNEQFF; CDR3 DNA: TGTGCCAGCAATCCAGGGAGCTCCTACAATGAGCAGTTCTTC
D gene: NA; J gene: TRBJ1-1; clone size: many; V gene: TRBV27; CDR3 protein: CASSLRGSSTEAFF; CDR3 DNA: TGTGCCAGCAGTCTCAGGGGCTCAAGCACTGAAGCTTTCTTT
D gene: NA; J gene: TRBJ2-1; clone size: many; V gene: TRBV2; CDR3 protein: CASSRRGNEQFF; CDR3 DNA: TGTGCCAGCAGTCGGCGGGGAAATGAGCAGTTCTTC
D gene: NA; J gene: TRBJ2-6; clone size: NA; V gene: TRBV27; CDR3 protein: CASSYGSGANVLTF; CDR3 DNA: TGTGCCAGCAGTTACGGGTCTGGGGCCAACGTCCTGACTTTC
D gene: NA; J gene: TRBJ1-3; clone size: many; V gene: TRBV12-3/TRBV12-4; CDR3 protein: CASRLRDTIYF; CDR3 DNA: TGTGCCAGCAGATTGCGTGACACCATATATTTT